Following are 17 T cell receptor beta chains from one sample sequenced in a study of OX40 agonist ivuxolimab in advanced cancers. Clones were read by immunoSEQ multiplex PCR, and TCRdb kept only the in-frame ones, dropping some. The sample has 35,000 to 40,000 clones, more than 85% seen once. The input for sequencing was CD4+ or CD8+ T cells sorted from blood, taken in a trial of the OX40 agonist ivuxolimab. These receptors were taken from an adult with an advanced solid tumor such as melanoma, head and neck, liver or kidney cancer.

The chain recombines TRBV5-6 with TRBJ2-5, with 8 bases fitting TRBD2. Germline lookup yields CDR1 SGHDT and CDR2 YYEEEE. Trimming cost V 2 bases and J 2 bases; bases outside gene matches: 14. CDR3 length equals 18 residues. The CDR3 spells CASSFPVSVGGGQETQYF. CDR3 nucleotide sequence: TGTGCCAGCAGCTTCCCGGTTAGCGTAGGCGGGGGGCAAGAGACCCAGTACTTC. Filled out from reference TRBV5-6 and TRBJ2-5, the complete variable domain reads DAGVTQSPTHLIKTRGQQVTLRCSPKSGHDTVSWYQQALGQGPQFIFQYYEEEERQRGNFPDRFSGHQFPNYSSELNVNALLLGDSALYLCASSFPVSVGGGQETQYFGPGTRLLVL.

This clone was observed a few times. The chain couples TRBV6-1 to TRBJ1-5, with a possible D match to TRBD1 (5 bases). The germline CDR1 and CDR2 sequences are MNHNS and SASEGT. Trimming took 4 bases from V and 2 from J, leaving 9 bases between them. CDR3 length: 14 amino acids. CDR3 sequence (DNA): TGTGCCAGCAGTGGCAGGGCTGGCAATCAGCCCCAGCATTTT. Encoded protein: CASSGRAGNQPQHF.

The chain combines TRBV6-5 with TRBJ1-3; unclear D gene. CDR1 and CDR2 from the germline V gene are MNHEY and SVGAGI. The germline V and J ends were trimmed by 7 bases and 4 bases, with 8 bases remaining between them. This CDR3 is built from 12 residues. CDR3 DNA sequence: TGTGCCAGCACCTCCCGGGGAAACACCATATATTTT. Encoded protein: CASTSRGNTIYF.

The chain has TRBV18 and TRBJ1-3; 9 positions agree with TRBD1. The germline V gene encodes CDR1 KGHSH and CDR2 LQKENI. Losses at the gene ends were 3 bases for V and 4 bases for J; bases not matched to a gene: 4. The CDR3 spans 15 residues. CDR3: CASSPWTGVGNTIYF. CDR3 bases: TGTGCCAGCTCACCGTGGACAGGGGTCGGAAACACCATATATTTT.

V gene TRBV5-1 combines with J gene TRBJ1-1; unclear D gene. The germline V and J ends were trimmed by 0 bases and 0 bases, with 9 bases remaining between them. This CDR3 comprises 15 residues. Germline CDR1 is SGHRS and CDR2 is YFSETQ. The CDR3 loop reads CASSLAGGMNTEAFF. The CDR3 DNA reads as TGCGCCAGCAGCTTGGCAGGCGGGATGAACACTGAAGCTTTCTTT.

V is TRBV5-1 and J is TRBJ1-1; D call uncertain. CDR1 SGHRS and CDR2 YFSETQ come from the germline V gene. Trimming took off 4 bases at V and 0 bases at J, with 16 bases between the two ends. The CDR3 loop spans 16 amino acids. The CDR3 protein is CASSQIWARMNTEAFF. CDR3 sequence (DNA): TGCGCCAGCAGCCAGATTTGGGCTCGCATGAACACTGAAGCTTTCTTT. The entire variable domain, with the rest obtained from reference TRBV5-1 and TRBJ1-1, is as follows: KAGVTQTPRYLIKTRGQQVTLSCSPISGHRSVSWYQQTPGQGLQFLFEYFSETQRNKGNFPGRFSGRQFSNSRSEMNVSTLELGDSALYLCASSQIWARMNTEAFFGQGTRLTVV.

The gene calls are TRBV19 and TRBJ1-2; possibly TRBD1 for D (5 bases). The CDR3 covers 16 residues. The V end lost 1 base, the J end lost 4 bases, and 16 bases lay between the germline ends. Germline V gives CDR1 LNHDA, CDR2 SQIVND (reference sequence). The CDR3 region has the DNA TGTGCCAGTAGTATAGGGGGCATTCAGCAATTCTATGGCTACACCTTC. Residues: CASSIGGIQQFYGYTF.

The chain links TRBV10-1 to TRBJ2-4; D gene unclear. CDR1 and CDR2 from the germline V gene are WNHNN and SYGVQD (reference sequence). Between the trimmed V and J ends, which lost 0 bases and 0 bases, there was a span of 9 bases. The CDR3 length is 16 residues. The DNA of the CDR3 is TGCGCCAGCAGTGAGTCGAAGGGCCTAGCCAAAAACATTCAGTACTTC. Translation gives CASSESKGLAKNIQYF.

The CDR3 region has the DNA TGCGCCAGCAGCTTGGAGGCTGCAGGTGAAAAACTGTTTTTT. Encoded protein: CASSLEAAGEKLFF. The chain carries TRBV5-1 and TRBJ1-4; D is ambiguous. Trimming took off 0 bases at V and 7 bases at J, with 10 bases between the two ends. Germline CDR1 is SGHRS and CDR2 is YFSETQ. The CDR3 loop spans 14 amino acids.

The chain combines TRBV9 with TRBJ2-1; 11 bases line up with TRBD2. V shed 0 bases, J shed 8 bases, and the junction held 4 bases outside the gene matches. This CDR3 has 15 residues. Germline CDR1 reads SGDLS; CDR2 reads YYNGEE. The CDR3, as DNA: TGTGCCAGCAGCGTAGATAGCGGGGGGGCCGATGAGCAGTTCTTC. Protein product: CASSVDSGGADEQFF.

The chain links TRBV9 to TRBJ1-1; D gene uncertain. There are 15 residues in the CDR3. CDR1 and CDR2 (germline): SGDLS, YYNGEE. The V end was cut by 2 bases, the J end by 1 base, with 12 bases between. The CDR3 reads CASSVDLGRNTEAFF. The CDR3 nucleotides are TGTGCCAGCAGCGTGGATCTCGGGAGGAACACTGAAGCTTTCTTT.

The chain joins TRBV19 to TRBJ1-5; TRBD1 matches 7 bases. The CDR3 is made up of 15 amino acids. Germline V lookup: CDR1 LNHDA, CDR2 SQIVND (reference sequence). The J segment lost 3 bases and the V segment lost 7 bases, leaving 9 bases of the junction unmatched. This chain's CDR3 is CASKEGQPVNQPQHF. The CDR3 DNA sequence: TGTGCCAGTAAGGAGGGACAGCCGGTCAATCAGCCCCAGCATTTT.

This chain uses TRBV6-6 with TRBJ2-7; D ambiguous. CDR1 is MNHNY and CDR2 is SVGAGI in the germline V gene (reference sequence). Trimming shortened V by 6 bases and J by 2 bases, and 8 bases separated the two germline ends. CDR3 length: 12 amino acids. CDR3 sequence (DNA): TGTGCCAGCAGCTTAGGGACCTACGAGCAGTACTTC. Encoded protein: CASSLGTYEQYF.

Here the CDR3 DNA reads TGTGCCAGCAGCGTGGTGGCTACCGGGGTCGCAGATACGCAGTATTTT. It is translated as CASSVVATGVADTQYF. The chain joins TRBV7-9 to TRBJ2-3; D possibly corresponds to TRBD2 (5 bases). The V gene lost 5 bases and the J gene lost 4 bases, with 19 bases spanning the gap. Per the germline V gene, CDR1 is SEHNR and CDR2 is FQNEAQ (reference sequence). The CDR3 loop spans 16 amino acids.

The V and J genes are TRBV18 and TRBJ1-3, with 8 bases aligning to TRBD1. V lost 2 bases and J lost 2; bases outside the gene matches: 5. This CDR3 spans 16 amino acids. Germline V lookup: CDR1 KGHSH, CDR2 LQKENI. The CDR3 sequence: CASSPATGVTGNTIYF. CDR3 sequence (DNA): TGTGCCAGCTCACCAGCGACAGGGGTAACTGGAAACACCATATATTTT.

In DNA form, the CDR3 reads TGTGCCACCAGCATCGGGGGCGGGAGAAAACTGTTTTTT. As protein: CATSIGGGRKLFF. This chain connects TRBV15 to TRBJ1-4; possibly TRBD1 for D (6 bases). Trimming stripped 4 bases from V and 10 bases from J, with 13 bases between. Per the germline V gene, CDR1 is LNHNV and CDR2 is YYDKDF (reference sequence). The CDR3 runs 13 residues.

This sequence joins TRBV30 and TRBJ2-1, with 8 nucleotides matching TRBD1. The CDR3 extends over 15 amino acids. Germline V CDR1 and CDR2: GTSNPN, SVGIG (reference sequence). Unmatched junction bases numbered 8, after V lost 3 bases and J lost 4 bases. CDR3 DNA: TGTGCCTGGAGCGCGGGGACAGGCGCTTACAATGAGCAGTTCTTC. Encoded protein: CAWSAGTGAYNEQFF.